This T cell receptor beta chain was captured by sequencing in a study of Ad26.COV2.S vaccination and SARS-CoV-2 variants (dated by TCRdb to the early 2020s). Notes on the research overall: Donors in the vaccine arm were drawn from COV1001, a multicentre, randomized, double-blind, placebo-controlled phase I-IIa trial testing Ad26.COV2.S in healthy adults. Ad26.COV2.S was administered intramuscularly at 5 x 10^10 or 1 x 10^11 viral particles, either as a single shot or as two shots given 56 days apart. Sequencing of the TCRbeta repertoire served to evaluate the specificity and breadth of SARS-CoV-2-reactive T cell receptors following Ad26.COV2.S vaccination. A total of approximately 30 samples were included in the TCR-sequenced set, comprising some 20 Ad26.COV2.S vaccine recipients, 5 placebo recipients and 8 SARS-CoV-2 convalescent individuals. Trial participants were randomized into five groups of five, in which low-dose or high-dose Ad26.COV2.S was given once or twice, or placebo was given on both occasions. Blinding of investigators to trial group allocation was maintained during experiments and outcome assessment.

As to this clone: Its antigen is still unknown. No much larger clonotype is one base removed from it; base qualities were not supplied.

From the cysteine through the phenylalanine, the CDR3 covers 12 amino acids. The retained sequence is limited to the CDR3, 36 bases, with the frame set at the first base. Looking up the germline V gene (reference sequence) yields CDR1 MNHEY and CDR2 SMNVEV. V and J lose 8 bases and 6 bases, and a span of 13 bases separates them. The immunoSEQ Assay was the method used to sequence TCRbeta CDR3 regions. After extraction, genomic DNA underwent amplification by bias-controlled multiplex PCR, followed by high-throughput sequencing. In the source study's methods: To quantify the absolute abundance of every unique TCRbeta CDR3 region, sequences were collapsed and filtered. T cell fraction was estimated by normalizing TCRbeta template counts to usable DNA, which was measured by amplifying reference genes present in all nucleated cells. Repertoire TCRs were annotated as SARS-CoV-2-specific by exact matching of V gene, CDR3 amino acid sequence and J gene to a known reactive TCR set. The reference SARS-CoV-2 TCR set was derived from MIRA and filtered for enrichment in COVID-19-positive ImmuneCODE repertoires, a step that removed public or cross-reactive TCRs. Based on the MIRA antigens, annotated TCRs were further analysed at the level of specific ORF or position within ORF. Breadth was defined as the number of annotated unique rearrangements divided by the total number of unique productive rearrangements, and depth was defined as the summed frequency of the annotated unique rearrangements. Group comparisons of TCR breadth used two-sided Wilcoxon rank-sum tests. As stored in TCRdb, this immuneACCESS dataset retains in-frame rearrangements with V and J assigned. A fraction of the clones does not appear; measured against another copy, unresolved V genes explain less than half of the discrepancy, and the remainder lacks a known reason. The V and J calls and the clone size are those of that table, but D and trimming were determined from the DNA. The sample table shows 410,000 or so clones, and about 90% are seen once. The ten biggest clones cover around 1.7% of the sample.

The treatment or condition label of this sample denotes: approximately 18 received Ad26.COV2.S at low or high dose, single or two shots; about 5 received placebo; per-sample allocation not given. For vaccine and placebo recipients, the sequenced repertoires came from samples collected on day 63 after the first injection. Between 29 July and 7 August 2020, Cohort 1b enrolled 20 to 30 adults aged 18-55 years at one site in Boston, USA. Ad26.COV2.S consisted of a replication-incompetent adenovirus type 26 vector by which a prefusion-stabilized SARS-CoV-2 spike protein from the original Wuhan strain was expressed. What the research found in general, with its limitations: The authors noted that total T cell responses may have been underestimated by the TCR breadth and depth analyses. Substantial breadth of spike-specific CD8+ and CD4+ T cell responses was reported after vaccination. Compared with placebo recipients, Ad26.COV2.S recipients showed higher spike-specific TCR breadth (P = 0.0014). The study was not powered for comparison of responses between vaccine doses or regimens. Vaccine and placebo recipients had similar non-spike TCR breadth, a finding consistent with the vaccine containing only spike.

This receptor was obtained from a person between 18 and 65 years old who received the Ad26.COV2.S COVID-19 vaccine or a placebo. Sequences were derived from peripheral blood, sampled in a trial of Ad26.COV2.S vaccine versus placebo. In this chain, TRBV27 is recombined with TRBJ1-2; the D gene cannot be named for sure. The CDR3 sequence is CASRGRANGYTF. The bases are TGTGCCAGCCGCGGGAGGGCCAATGGCTACACCTTC.